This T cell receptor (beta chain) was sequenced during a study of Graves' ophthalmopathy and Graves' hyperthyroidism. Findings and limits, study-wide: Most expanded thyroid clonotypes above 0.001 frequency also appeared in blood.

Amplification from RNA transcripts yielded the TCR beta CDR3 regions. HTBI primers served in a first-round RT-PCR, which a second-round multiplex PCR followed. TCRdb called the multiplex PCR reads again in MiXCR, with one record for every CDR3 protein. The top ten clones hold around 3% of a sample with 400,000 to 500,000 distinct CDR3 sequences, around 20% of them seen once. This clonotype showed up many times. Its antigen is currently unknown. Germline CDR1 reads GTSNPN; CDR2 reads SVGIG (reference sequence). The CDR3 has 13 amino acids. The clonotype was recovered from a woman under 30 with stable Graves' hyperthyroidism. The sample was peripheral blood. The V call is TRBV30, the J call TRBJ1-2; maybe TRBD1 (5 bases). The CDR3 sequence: CVLNWGSHYGYTF. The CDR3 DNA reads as TGTGTCCTCAATTGGGGGTCGCACTATGGCTACACCTTC. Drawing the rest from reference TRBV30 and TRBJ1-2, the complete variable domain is SQTIHQWPATLVQPVGSPLSLECTVEGTSNPNLYWYRQAAGRGLQLLFYSVGIGQISSEVPQNLSASRPQDRQFILSSKKLLLSDSGFYLCVLNWGSHYGYTFGSGTRLTVV.